The source of this T cell receptor (beta chain) is a study of long-term antiretroviral therapy in people with HIV. Study-level background: About a decade before 2015, the earliest samples were taken when ART was typically delayed.

Run at survey level, the immunoSEQ assay was version v3.0. Sequencing used immunoSEQ multiplex PCR; TCRdb keeps in-frame clones, though not all of them. Of around 26,000 clones in the sample, 86% were seen once. Trimming removed 4 bases at V and 8 bases at J, with 20 bases between. The CDR3 length is 15 residues. Germline V gene lookup returns CDR1 MDHEN and CDR2 SYDVKM. The chain employs TRBV28 and TRBJ1-2; no clear D gene. This receptor was identified in a man in his forties with HIV. The sample was unsorted PBMCs, taken roughly 2.6 years after starting antiretroviral therapy. DNA for the CDR3: TGTGCCAGCAGTTACACAACAAGCCGGACTGAGGGCTACACCTTC. Amino acids: CASSYTTSRTEGYTF.